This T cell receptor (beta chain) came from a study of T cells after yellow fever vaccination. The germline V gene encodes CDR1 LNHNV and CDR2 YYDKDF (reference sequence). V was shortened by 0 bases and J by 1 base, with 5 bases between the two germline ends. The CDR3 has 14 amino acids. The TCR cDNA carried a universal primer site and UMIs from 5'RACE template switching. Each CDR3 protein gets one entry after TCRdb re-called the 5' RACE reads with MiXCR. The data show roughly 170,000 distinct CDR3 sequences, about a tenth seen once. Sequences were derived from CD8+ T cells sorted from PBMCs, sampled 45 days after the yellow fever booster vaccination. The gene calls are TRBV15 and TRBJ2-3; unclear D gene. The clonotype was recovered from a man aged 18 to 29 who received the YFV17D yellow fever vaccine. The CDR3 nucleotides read TGTGCCACCAGCAGAGATGCAGGCACAGATACGCAGTATTTT. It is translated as CATSRDAGTDTQYF.